This TCR beta chain derives from a study of neurological immune-mediated disorders. CDR3 size: 9 residues. The V end was cut by 2 bases, the J end by 8 bases, with 3 bases between. CDR1 and CDR2 (germline): SQVTM, ANQGSEA. TCRdb ran MiXCR on the 5' RACE reads and lists one entry per CDR3 protein. The sample yields around 50,000 distinct CDR3 sequences, roughly 3.2% seen once. This clonotype was detected ten times or more. What it recognizes is unknown. Findings and caveats of the study: When the repertoires were grouped phylogenetically, those of 18 of the 34 multiple sclerosis patients came together in a single cluster of related CDR3 sequences, which points to a possible repertoire-level signature.

The origin of this receptor is a woman aged 25 to 39 with multiple sclerosis. This chain connects TRBV29-1 to TRBJ1-2; no firm D call. The sequenced sample consisted of PBMCs. CDR3 sequence: CSVEWGYTF. CDR3 DNA sequence: TGCAGCGTTGAATGGGGCTACACCTTC.